The present T cell receptor (beta chain) was sequenced within a study of shared clonotypes between healthy human individuals. Those who donated, Caucasian adults without exception, all lived in Nashville, Tennessee. The V and J ends lost 5 bases and 3 bases, in that order; junction bases with no gene match: 4. Germline V gives CDR1 MDHEN, CDR2 SYDVKM. The CDR3 covers 15 residues. Genomic DNA per cell subset filled all wells of several immunoSEQ plates. Clones were read by immunoSEQ multiplex PCR, and TCRdb kept only the in-frame ones, dropping some. The sample holds about 380,000 clones; 90% to 98% are singletons and the top ten take approximately 0.3%.

The V gene is TRBV28, the J gene TRBJ2-3, with 11 bases fitting TRBD2. The source is a man under 40 in good health. Sequenced: memory CD8+ T cells sorted from blood. Subset in this sample: CD45RO+ cells pooled with CCR7-negative TemRA cells. This CDR3 is CASSVTSGRTDTQYF. DNA of the CDR3: TGTGCCAGCAGTGTCACTAGCGGGAGAACAGATACGCAGTATTTT.